One TCR beta chain is described in this entry. Its antigen remains unknown. Libraries were UMI-labeled 5' RACE TRB cDNA. TCRdb re-called the 5' RACE reads and gives one entry per CDR3 protein, without DNA. The ten most abundant clones cover about 8.4% of a sample with about 39,000 distinct CDR3 sequences. This entry is derived from a study of CXCR3-negative and CXCR3-positive naive CD8 T cells. Whole-study findings and limits: Once cells were cryopreserved, CXCR3 expression went down partly, and most assays used fresh PBMCs. Relative to memory CD8+ cells, whose diversity was much lower, both naive subsets had comparably high diversity. For the naive subsets, surface CD5 was similar, and TCR strength was inferred from TRB CDR3 properties.

This CDR3 has 16 amino acids. This TCR was recovered from a human donor in good health. Some clones in this sample may be carry-over from other donors' samples. The sequencing input was memory CD8+ T cells from blood. J is TRBJ1-5 and V is TRBV12-3 or TRBV12-4; TCRdb's D gene call, TRBD1, goes unchecked for lack of DNA. CDR3 residues: CASSLSLQGSAQPQHF.